The T cell receptor (beta chain) described here comes from a study of T-cell reconstitution after alpha-beta-depleted transplantation in children. Using unique molecular identifiers, the investigators prepared the TCRbeta library. TCRdb ran MiXCR on the PCR reads and lists one entry per CDR3 protein. The sample has approximately 400,000 distinct CDR3 sequences, under 13% seen once. This clonotype was counted only a few times. The receptor was isolated from a human donor who donated a stem cell graft to a child with acute myeloid leukemia. Material: PBMCs from the stem cell graft donor, obtained from the stem cell graft.

The CDR3 nucleotides read TGTGCCACCGGGACAGGGAACACAGATACGCAGTATTTT. Translating it yields CATGTGNTDTQYF. This sequence joins TRBV10-3 and TRBJ2-3; 9 bases match TRBD1. The CDR3 consists of 13 residues. Germline V lookup: CDR1 ENHRY, CDR2 SYGVKD. V gave up 10 bases and J gave up 2 bases; unmatched junction bases: 4.